One and the same sample provided the 19 T cell receptor beta chains below, sequenced in a study of OX40 agonist ivuxolimab in advanced cancers. The library was generated by the immunoSEQ multiplex PCR assay. Drawn from immuneACCESS, this table holds only the in-frame rearrangements with V and J called that TCRdb kept. Clones are partly lost; checked studies trace under half to an unresolved V gene and leave the rest unexplained. Present in this sample are around 64,000 clones, roughly 84% of which were seen just once. The ten largest clonotypes hold about 2% of the sample. The sequencing here drew on CD4+ or CD8+ T cells sorted from blood, taken in a trial of the OX40 agonist ivuxolimab. Receptor source: an adult with an advanced solid tumor such as melanoma, head and neck, liver or kidney cancer.

This clone showed up just a few times. The gene calls are TRBV5-4 and TRBJ2-3; tentative D call: TRBD1 (5 bases). This CDR3 comprises 14 residues. The ends were cut back, 1 base at V and 6 bases at J, with 12 bases in the middle. CDR1 is SGHNT, CDR2 YYREEE, per germline (reference sequence). In nucleotides, the CDR3 is TGTGCCAGCAGCTTGCCCAGGGTCAGGGATACGCAGTATTTT. This sequence encodes CASSLPRVRDTQYF.

The V and J genes are TRBV7-6 and TRBJ1-4; D is ambiguous. CDR1 is SGHVS and CDR2 is FNYEAQ in the germline V gene. The V end was cut by 1 base, the J end by 0 bases, with 9 bases between. CDR3 length: 16 residues. The CDR3 is CASSLEPAATNEKLFF. The CDR3 bases are TGTGCCAGCAGCTTAGAGCCCGCTGCAACTAATGAAAAACTGTTTTTT.

The chain uses TRBV30 and TRBJ1-2, with D possibly being TRBD1 (6 bases). Deletions cut 5 bases from V and 4 bases from J, with 17 bases between. CDR3 length equals 14 residues. Per germline, CDR1 GTSNPN and CDR2 SVGIG (reference sequence). The CDR3 sequence is CAWLSRGLGYGYTF. CDR3 nucleotides: TGTGCCTGGCTTTCCAGGGGTCTAGGCTATGGCTACACCTTC.

A few counts support this clone. V usage is TRBV6-5 and J usage is TRBJ1-6; unclear D gene. CDR3 length equals 12 residues. The germline gives CDR1 MNHEY, CDR2 SVGAGI. V shed 0 bases and J shed 7 bases, with 1 base lying between them. CDR3 in DNA: TGTGCCAGCAGTTACTCGAATTCACCCCTCCACTTT. Translated, it gives CASSYSNSPLHF.

This chain links TRBV28 with TRBJ2-1; no reliable D call. With 2 bases removed from V and 8 bases from J, the gap between germline ends came to 13 bases. CDR1 is MDHEN, CDR2 SYDVKM, per germline. CDR3 size: 14 residues. CDR3 residues: CASSLPSLVYEQFF. In DNA, the CDR3 is TGTGCCAGCAGTTTACCCTCCCTAGTTTATGAGCAGTTCTTC.

V and J are TRBV28 and TRBJ2-7; D tentatively fits TRBD1 or TRBD2 (6 bases each). The CDR3 length is 15 residues. V was shortened by 5 bases and J by 1 base, with 15 bases between the two germline ends. Germline-derived CDR1 and CDR2 are MDHEN and SYDVKM. The CDR3 protein is CASSPGGGRSYEQYF. CDR3 sequence (DNA): TGTGCCAGCAGTCCTGGAGGGGGGCGGTCCTACGAGCAGTACTTC.

This clone is a singleton in its sample. This chain connects TRBV6-6 to TRBJ1-2; D remains unclear. Deletions cut 7 bases from V and 5 bases from J, with 11 bases between. The CDR3 sequence is 12 residues long. Germline V gives CDR1 MNHNY, CDR2 SVGAGI (reference sequence). The DNA for the CDR3 is TGTGCCAGCAAAGGTACGGGGTATGGCTACACCTTC. Protein product: CASKGTGYGYTF.

The chain joins TRBV10-3 to TRBJ2-1; 15 bases align to TRBD2. Germline V gives CDR1 ENHRY, CDR2 SYGVKD. With 6 bases clipped from V and 5 bases from J, the junction kept 2 bases outside the gene matches. The CDR3 is 15 residues long. CDR3 DNA: TGTGCCATCAGCGGACTAGCGGGAGGGAACAATGAGCAGTTCTTC. Translating gives CAISGLAGGNNEQFF.

The gene calls are TRBV5-5 and TRBJ1-1; a weak D match, TRBD1 (6 bases). This CDR3 is built from 13 residues. Germline lookup yields CDR1 SGHKS and CDR2 YYEKEE (reference sequence). Between the trimmed V and J ends, which lost 1 base and 10 bases, there was a span of 14 bases. The DNA of the CDR3 is TGTGCCAGCAGCTTGTTCCAGGGGCGGCGAGCTTTCTTT. It yields the protein CASSLFQGRRAFF.

This clone has a handful of counts. The chain recombines TRBV18 with TRBJ1-3, with D maybe TRBD1 (6 bases). Trimming stripped 5 bases from V and 4 bases from J, with 15 bases between. Germline V gene lookup returns CDR1 KGHSH and CDR2 LQKENI. CDR3 length: 15 residues. CDR3 region: CASSSNTGSGNTIYF. For the CDR3, the DNA is TGTGCCAGCTCATCGAATACAGGGAGCGGAAACACCATATATTTT.

This rearrangement joins TRBV7-9 to TRBJ2-5; weak D call: TRBD2 (5 bases). V lost 5 bases to trimming and J lost 4 bases, with 14 bases between them. This CDR3 has 14 amino acids. Germline values: CDR1 SEHNR, CDR2 FQNEAQ (reference sequence). The CDR3 DNA reads TGTGCCAGCAGCCCCGGCCCCGGGGTAGAGACCCAGTACTTC. Encoded protein: CASSPGPGVETQYF.

This rearrangement joins TRBV5-1 to TRBJ2-7, with TRBD1 identical over 9 bases. Trimming at V came to 4 bases and at J to 5 bases, leaving 7 bases not matched to a gene. Looked up from germline, CDR1 is SGHRS and CDR2 is YFSETQ. The CDR3 has 14 amino acids. CDR3 sequence: CASSHGQGLNEQYF. CDR3 sequence (DNA): TGCGCCAGCAGCCACGGACAGGGGCTGAACGAGCAGTACTTC. Together with reference TRBV5-1 and TRBJ2-7, the CDR3 gives the full variable domain: KAGVTQTPRYLIKTRGQQVTLSCSPISGHRSVSWYQQTPGQGLQFLFEYFSETQRNKGNFPGRFSGRQFSNSRSEMNVSTLELGDSALYLCASSHGQGLNEQYFGPGTRLTVT.

The chain has TRBV4-1 and TRBJ2-1; the D is unclear. This CDR3 is 13 amino acids long. V was pared by 10 bases and J by 7 bases, with 17 bases between. CDR1 is MGHRA and CDR2 is YSYEKL in the germline V gene. CDR3 coding DNA: TGCGCCACGACCAATCCCTTCACTAATGAGCAGTTCTTC. This codes for CATTNPFTNEQFF.

The rearrangement links TRBV30 to TRBJ1-2, with 7 nucleotides matching TRBD1. There are 12 residues in the CDR3. Germline values: CDR1 GTSNPN, CDR2 SVGIG (reference sequence). The V segment lost 6 bases and the J segment 8 bases; nucleotides outside the gene matches: 9. This CDR3 reads CACEQGSFGYTF. The CDR3 DNA follows: TGTGCCTGCGAACAGGGGTCCTTCGGCTACACCTTC. The full variable domain, completed using reference TRBV30 and TRBJ1-2, is SQTIHQWPATLVQPVGSPLSLECTVEGTSNPNLYWYRQAAGRGLQLLFYSVGIGQISSEVPQNLSASRPQDRQFILSSKKLLLSDSGFYLCACEQGSFGYTFGSGTRLTVV.

This rearrangement joins TRBV29-1 to TRBJ2-5; D may be TRBD1 (7 bases). Germline lookup yields CDR1 SQVTM and CDR2 ANQGSEA. The CDR3 is 15 residues long. The V gene lost 4 bases and the J gene lost 2 bases, with 17 bases spanning the gap. The CDR3 nucleotides read TGCAGCGTTGCAAGGGGGGCAGGGGGGCAAGAGACCCAGTACTTC. Encoded protein: CSVARGAGGQETQYF.

This clone was seen more than once but under ten times. This rearrangement joins TRBV5-1 to TRBJ1-5, with unresolved D. CDR1 and CDR2 (germline): SGHRS, YFSETQ. V dropped 1 base and J dropped 5 bases, with 7 bases sitting between them. The CDR3 extends over 13 amino acids. CDR3 sequence reads: CASSLSTDQPQHF. CDR3 DNA: TGCGCCAGCAGCTTGAGCACGGATCAGCCCCAGCATTTT.

The J gene is TRBJ2-1, the V gene TRBV7-3; 7 positions agree with TRBD2. The germline V gene has CDR1 SGHTA and CDR2 FQGTGA. Trimming took 4 bases from V and 7 from J; bases not matched to a gene: 13. The CDR3 consists of 16 residues. Written as DNA, the CDR3 is TGTGCCAGCAGCTGGGGAGGGGTCAAGGTTGGGAATGAGCAGTTCTTC. This sequence encodes CASSWGGVKVGNEQFF.

The genes are TRBV19 and TRBJ2-1; 8 positions match TRBD2. The junction had 8 bases not matched to a gene; V was cut back by 5 bases and J by 5 bases. The CDR3 loop spans 15 amino acids. Germline CDR1 LNHDA, CDR2 SQIVND (reference sequence). As DNA, the CDR3 is TGTGCCAGTAGTGCCCGGGAGGGCGGAAACAATGAGCAGTTCTTC. This sequence encodes CASSAREGGNNEQFF.

The chain links TRBV7-9 to TRBJ2-5; tentatively, D is TRBD2 (6 bases). Trimming shortened V by 3 bases and J by 4 bases, and 12 bases separated the two germline ends. The CDR3 sequence is 14 residues long. Germline V CDR1 and CDR2: SEHNR, FQNEAQ (reference sequence). The chain's CDR3 is CASSFTSSRETQYF. The CDR3 nucleotides read TGTGCCAGCAGCTTCACTAGCTCCAGAGAGACCCAGTACTTC.